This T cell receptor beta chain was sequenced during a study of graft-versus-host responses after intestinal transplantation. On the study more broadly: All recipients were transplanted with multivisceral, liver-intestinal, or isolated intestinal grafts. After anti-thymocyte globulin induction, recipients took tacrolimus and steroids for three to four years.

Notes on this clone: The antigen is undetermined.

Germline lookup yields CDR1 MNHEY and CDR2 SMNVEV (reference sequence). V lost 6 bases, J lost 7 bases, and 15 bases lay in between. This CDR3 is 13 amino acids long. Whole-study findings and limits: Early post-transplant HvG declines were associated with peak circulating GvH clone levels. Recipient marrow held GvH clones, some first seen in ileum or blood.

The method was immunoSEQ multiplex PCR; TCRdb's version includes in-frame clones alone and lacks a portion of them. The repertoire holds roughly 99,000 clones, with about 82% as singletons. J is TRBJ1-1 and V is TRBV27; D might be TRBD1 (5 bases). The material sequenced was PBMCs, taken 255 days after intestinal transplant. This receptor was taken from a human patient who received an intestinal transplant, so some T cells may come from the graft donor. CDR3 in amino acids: CASSTRMGGEAFF. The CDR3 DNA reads TGTGCCAGCAGCACTAGAATGGGGGGTGAAGCTTTCTTT.